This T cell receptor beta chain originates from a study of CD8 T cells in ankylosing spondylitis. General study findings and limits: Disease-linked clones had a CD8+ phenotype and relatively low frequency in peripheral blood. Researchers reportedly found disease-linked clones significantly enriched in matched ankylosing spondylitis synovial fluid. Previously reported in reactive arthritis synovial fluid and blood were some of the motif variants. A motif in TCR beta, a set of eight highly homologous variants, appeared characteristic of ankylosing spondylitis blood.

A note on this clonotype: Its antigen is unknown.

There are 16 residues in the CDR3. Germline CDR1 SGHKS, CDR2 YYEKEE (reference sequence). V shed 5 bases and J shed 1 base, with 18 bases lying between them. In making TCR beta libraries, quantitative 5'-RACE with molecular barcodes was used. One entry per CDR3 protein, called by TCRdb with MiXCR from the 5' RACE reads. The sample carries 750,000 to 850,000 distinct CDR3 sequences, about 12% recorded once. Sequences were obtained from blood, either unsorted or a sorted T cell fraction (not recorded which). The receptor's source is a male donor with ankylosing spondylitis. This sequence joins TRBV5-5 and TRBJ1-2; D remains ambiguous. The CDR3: CASRPKAVDFNYGYTF. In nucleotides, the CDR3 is TGTGCCAGCAGGCCAAAAGCGGTCGACTTTAACTATGGCTACACCTTC.